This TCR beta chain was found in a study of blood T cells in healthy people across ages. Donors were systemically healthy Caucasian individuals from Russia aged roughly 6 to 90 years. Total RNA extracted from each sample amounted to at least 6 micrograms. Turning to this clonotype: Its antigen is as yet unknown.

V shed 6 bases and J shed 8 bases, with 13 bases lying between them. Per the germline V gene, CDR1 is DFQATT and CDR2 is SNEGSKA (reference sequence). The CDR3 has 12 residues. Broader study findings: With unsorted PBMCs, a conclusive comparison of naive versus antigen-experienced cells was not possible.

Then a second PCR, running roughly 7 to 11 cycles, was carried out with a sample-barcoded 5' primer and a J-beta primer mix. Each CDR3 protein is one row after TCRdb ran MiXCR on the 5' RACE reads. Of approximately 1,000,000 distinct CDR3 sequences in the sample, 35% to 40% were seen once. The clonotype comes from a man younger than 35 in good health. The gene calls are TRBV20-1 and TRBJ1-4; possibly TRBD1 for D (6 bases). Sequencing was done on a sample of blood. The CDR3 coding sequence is TGCAGTGCGGGGGGCGCGAGGGAAAAACTGTTTTTT. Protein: CSAGGAREKLFF.